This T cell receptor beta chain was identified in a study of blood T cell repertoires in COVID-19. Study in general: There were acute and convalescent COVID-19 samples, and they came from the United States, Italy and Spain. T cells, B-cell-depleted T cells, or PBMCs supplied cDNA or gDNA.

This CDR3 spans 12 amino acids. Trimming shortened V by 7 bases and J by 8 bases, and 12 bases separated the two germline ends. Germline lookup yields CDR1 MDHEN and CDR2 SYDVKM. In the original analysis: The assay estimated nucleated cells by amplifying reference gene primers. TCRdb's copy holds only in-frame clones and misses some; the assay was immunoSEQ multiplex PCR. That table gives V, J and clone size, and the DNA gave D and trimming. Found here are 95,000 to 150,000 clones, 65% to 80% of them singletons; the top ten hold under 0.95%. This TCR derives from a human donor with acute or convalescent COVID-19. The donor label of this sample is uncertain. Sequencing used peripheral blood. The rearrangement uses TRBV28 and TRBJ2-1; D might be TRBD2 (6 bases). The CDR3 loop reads CASTPPGDEQFF. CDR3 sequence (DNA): TGTGCCAGCACCCCCCCGGGGGATGAGCAGTTCTTC. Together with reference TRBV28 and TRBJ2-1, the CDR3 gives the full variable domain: DVKVTQSSRYLVKRTGEKVFLECVQDMDHENMFWYRQDPGLGLRLIYFSYDVKMKEKGDIPEGYSVSREKKERFSLILESASTNQTSMYLCASTPPGDEQFFGPGTRLTVL.